The source of this TCR beta chain is a study of blood T cells in healthy people across ages. The second PCR ran roughly 7 to 12 cycles with a sample-barcoded 5' primer and J-beta primers. TCRdb processed the 5' RACE reads anew with MiXCR; each CDR3 protein has one entry. Here the sample spans fewer than 800,000 distinct CDR3 sequences, more than 20% being singletons. This sample was also put to use in a study of T cells of mothers and their children. That source reports: No persistent microchimeric T cell clones were detected.

This sequence was found in a boy aged 10-17 years in good health. The sample consisted of blood.

This CDR3 is CAISESNQGINNEQFF. CDR3 nucleotides: TGTGCCATCAGTGAGTCCAATCAGGGGATTAACAATGAGCAGTTCTTC. This rearrangement joins TRBV10-3 to TRBJ2-1; possibly TRBD1 for D (6 bases). Per germline, CDR1 ENHRY and CDR2 SYGVKD. V shed 0 bases and J shed 5 bases, with 14 bases lying between them. CDR3 length: 16 residues.